This TCR beta chain appears in the sequencing data of a study of cytomegalovirus exposure and HLA in healthy donors. Study-wide results and caveats: TCR beta sequences numbering under 20,000 were associated with HLA alleles at 0.05 false discovery rate in a later analysis. Several of the most significant clusters appeared, in a later analysis, to be linked to common viral pathogens.

About this clone itself: The antigen remains unidentified.

It was with 60 Vbeta and 13 Jbeta primers that the PCR ran. Sequenced by immunoSEQ multiplex PCR; TCRdb stores in-frame clones only, minus some. Altogether approximately 130,000 clones are present, just over 70% being singletons, with the ten largest covering approximately 2.6%. The length of the CDR3 is 14 residues. Trimming left V 6 bases short and J 5 bases short, with 17 bases between. In germline, CDR1 is SGHRS, CDR2 YFSETQ. Sequencing was carried out using PBMCs. The TCR sequence derives from a woman aged 60 to 75 in good health and CMV-seropositive. The chain joins TRBV5-1 to TRBJ1-1; a possible D gene is TRBD1 (5 bases). DNA of the CDR3: TGCGCCAGCAAAATACAGGTCTCGGCGACTGAAGCTTTCTTT. Its translation: CASKIQVSATEAFF. Variable domain in full (rest from reference TRBV5-1 and TRBJ1-1): KAGVTQTPRYLIKTRGQQVTLSCSPISGHRSVSWYQQTPGQGLQFLFEYFSETQRNKGNFPGRFSGRQFSNSRSEMNVSTLELGDSALYLCASKIQVSATEAFFGQGTRLTVV.